A single sample is the source of the 4 T cell receptor beta chains below, sequenced in a study of T cells in Graves' hyperthyroidism and ophthalmopathy. The CDR3 regions of TCR beta were amplified from RNA transcripts. Initially, a first-round RT-PCR of the TCR CDR3 employed the HTBI primer set. TCRdb analysed the multiplex PCR reads with MiXCR anew, one entry per CDR3 protein. The sample holds 550,000 to 800,000 distinct CDR3 sequences; about 17% are singletons and the top ten take about 8.4%. Sequenced sample: blood. These receptors were collected from a man younger than 35 with Graves' hyperthyroidism.

The rearrangement uses TRBV20-1 and TRBJ2-1; D not certain. This CDR3 contains 15 residues. CDR1 and CDR2 from the germline V gene are DFQATT and SNEGSKA (reference sequence). The V gene lost 6 bases and the J gene lost 0 bases, with 15 bases spanning the gap. In DNA form, the CDR3 reads TGCAGTGCGCCGTGGGTCCAAAGCTCCTACAATGAGCAGTTCTTC. This translates into CSAPWVQSSYNEQFF.

The table lists this clonotype with many counts. The chain employs TRBV28 and TRBJ2-7; D remains unclear. V lost 10 bases and J 0 bases, leaving 13 bases between the germline ends. CDR1 is MDHEN, CDR2 SYDVKM, per germline. CDR3 length: 13 amino acids. The CDR3 bases are TGTGCCACCCTGGCTGCTAGCTCCTACGAGCAGTACTTC. It is translated as CATLAASSYEQYF.

The V call is TRBV5-4, the J call TRBJ2-7, with 12 nucleotides matching TRBD2. CDR3 length equals 16 residues. Germline V gives CDR1 SGHNT, CDR2 YYREEE (reference sequence). The trim removed 3 bases at V and 4 bases at J, leaving 8 bases unmatched. The CDR3 here is CASSSTSGRRGYEQYF. In nucleotides, the CDR3 is TGTGCCAGCAGCTCGACTAGCGGGAGAAGAGGGTACGAGCAGTACTTC.

This clonotype was detected many times. The chain employs TRBV20-1 and TRBJ2-1; D may correspond to TRBD1 or TRBD2 (5 bases each). This CDR3 region has 13 residues. Between the trimmed V and J ends, which lost 5 bases and 7 bases, there was a span of 15 bases. Germline values: CDR1 DFQATT, CDR2 SNEGSKA (reference sequence). This chain's CDR3 is CSAPGPNGNEQFF. CDR3 in DNA: TGCAGTGCTCCGGGGCCTAACGGGAATGAGCAGTTCTTC.